The entry that follows covers one T cell receptor beta chain sequence. Germline V gives CDR1 LGHDT, CDR2 YNNKEL (reference sequence). V was cut by 3 bases and J by 6 bases, with 8 bases left in between. The CDR3 sequence is 13 residues long. TCRdb redid the calling of the RT-PCR reads with MiXCR, one entry per CDR3 protein. The sample has hundreds of thousands of distinct CDR3 sequences; 13% to 15% are singletons. The source is a female donor in good health, serving as a healthy control. The sequenced material came from memory CD4+ T cells from blood. The chain carries TRBV3-1 and TRBJ2-2; D is ambiguous. The CDR3 loop is CASSQSFSGELFF. The CDR3 DNA follows: TGTGCCAGCAGCCAGTCGTTCTCCGGGGAGCTGTTTTTT. The variable domain in full, completed from reference TRBV3-1 and TRBJ2-2, reads DTAVSQTPKYLVTQMGNDKSIKCEQNLGHDTMYWYKQDSKKFLKIMFSYNNKELIINETVPNRFSPKSPDKAHLNLHINSLELGDSAVYFCASSQSFSGELFFGEGSRLTVL.